One and the same sample provided the 24 T cell receptor beta chains below, sequenced in a study of chemoradiotherapy in HPV16-positive cancers. Sequencing was performed with immunoSEQ multiplex PCR; in TCRdb, only in-frame clones are kept and a portion is missing. In the table there are approximately 23,000 clones, roughly 66% of which are singletons. Collection of the sample occurred from a patient who underwent chemoradiotherapy. Receptors originate from a human donor with HPV-associated anogenital cancer.

The chain links TRBV18 to TRBJ2-1; tentatively, D is TRBD2 (5 bases). Germline values: CDR1 KGHSH, CDR2 LQKENI. The CDR3 contains 12 residues. The ends were cut back, 3 bases at V and 10 bases at J, with 10 bases in the middle. CDR3 in amino acids: CASSPTNIEQFF. The CDR3 bases are TGTGCCAGCTCACCGACTAACATAGAGCAGTTCTTC.

This clone has more than one count but fewer than ten. The chain uses TRBV19 and TRBJ1-5, with D perhaps matching TRBD1 (6 bases). The CDR3 runs to 15 residues. Germline CDR1 reads LNHDA; CDR2 reads SQIVND (reference sequence). V shed 3 bases and J shed 4 bases, with 13 bases lying between them. CDR3 amino acids: CASSMTRDINQPQHF. The CDR3 nucleotides are TGTGCCAGTAGTATGACGCGGGACATAAATCAGCCCCAGCATTTT.

The chain has TRBV9 and TRBJ2-3; D gene unclear. Germline CDR1 reads SGDLS; CDR2 reads YYNGEE. There are 15 residues in the CDR3. V lost 0 bases to trimming and J lost 3 bases, with 11 bases between them. The CDR3 nucleotides are TGTGCCAGCAGCGTAGGTACCCACATGACAGATACGCAGTATTTT. Its translation: CASSVGTHMTDTQYF. Full variable domain (outside the CDR3, taken from reference TRBV9 and TRBJ2-3): DSGVTQTPKHLITATGQRVTLRCSPRSGDLSVYWYQQSLDQGLQFLIQYYNGEERAKGNILERFSAQQFPDLHSELNLSSLELGDSALYFCASSVGTHMTDTQYFGPGTRLTVL.

This chain connects TRBV6-5 to TRBJ2-3, with D unresolved. The CDR3 runs to 13 residues. Germline loops: CDR1 MNHEY, CDR2 SVGAGI. Trimming shortened V by 0 bases and J by 5 bases, and 6 bases separated the two germline ends. The CDR3 DNA reads as TGTGCCAGCAGTTACTCGTCTAAAGATACGCAGTATTTT. Amino acids: CASSYSSKDTQYF.

The chain links TRBV7-9 to TRBJ1-4, with 7 bases lining up with TRBD1. Germline V gene data show CDR1 as SEHNR and CDR2 as FQNEAQ (reference sequence). This CDR3 region has 15 residues. V shed 5 bases and J 5 bases; nucleotides not matched to a gene: 8. CDR3 DNA sequence: TGTGCCAGCAGCATCGGACAGGCGAAGAATGAAAAACTGTTTTTT. This encodes CASSIGQAKNEKLFF.

Only a few counts were recorded for this clone. The chain links TRBV28 to TRBJ1-1, with D possibly matching TRBD1 (5 bases). The V end was cut by 8 bases, the J end by 0 bases, with 13 bases between. Germline lookup yields CDR1 MDHEN and CDR2 SYDVKM. The CDR3 covers 14 residues. CDR3 protein: CASPSGMVNTEAFF. CDR3 nucleotides: TGTGCCAGCCCGTCAGGGATGGTGAACACTGAAGCTTTCTTT.

CDR3 protein: CASSLLPGGLSTSGNTIYF. Here the CDR3 DNA reads TGTGCCAGCTCACTTCTCCCGGGGGGCCTAAGTACATCTGGAAACACCATATATTTT. The chain links TRBV18 to TRBJ1-3; TRBD1 might be the D (6 bases). The CDR3 runs to 19 residues. CDR1 and CDR2 (germline): KGHSH, LQKENI. With 4 bases removed from V and 1 base from J, the gap between germline ends came to 23 bases.

This clone turned up a few times. The CDR3 spells CASSERKGSCTF. CDR3 DNA: TGTGCCAGCAGTGAAAGGAAGGGCAGTTGCACCTTC. The V and J genes are TRBV6-1 and TRBJ1-2; D call uncertain. Deletions cut 2 bases from V and 13 bases from J, with 14 bases between. The germline V gene encodes CDR1 MNHNS and CDR2 SASEGT. CDR3 length: 12 residues.

CDR3 DNA: TGTGCCAGCAGCTTACAAGCGGGGGGCCCTACCGGGGAGCTGTTTTTT. Residues: CASSLQAGGPTGELFF. The chain has TRBV7-2 and TRBJ2-2, with 9 bases that match TRBD2. V shed 2 bases and J 5 bases; nucleotides not matched to a gene: 6. The germline gives CDR1 SGHTA, CDR2 FQGNSA. This CDR3 contains 16 residues.

This chain joins TRBV4-3 and TRBJ2-7; 7 bases are shared with TRBD2. Germline V gives CDR1 LGHNA, CDR2 YSLEER. J was trimmed by 4 bases and V by 1 base; bases with no gene match: 7. The CDR3 has 15 amino acids. CDR3 coding DNA: TGCGCCAGCAGCCAAGGGGCGGGAGCGGGGTACGAGCAGTACTTC. Translating it yields CASSQGAGAGYEQYF.

The chain employs TRBV4-3 and TRBJ2-5, with 7 positions matching TRBD2. Gene TRBJ2-7 matches the end of the DNA better, so the J call may be wrong. Germline CDR1 is LGHNA and CDR2 is YSLEER. This CDR3 has 15 amino acids. CDR3 amino acids: CASSAQVRGAYEQYF. DNA for the CDR3: TGCGCCAGCAGCGCGCAAGTTCGGGGGGCCTACGAGCAGTACTTC.

V and J are TRBV4-1 and TRBJ1-5, with TRBD1 matching 7 bases. This CDR3 spans 15 amino acids. Unmatched junction bases numbered 5, after V lost 4 bases and J lost 2 bases. Germline assignment: CDR1 MGHRA and CDR2 YSYEKL. The CDR3 nucleotides are TGCGCCAGCAGCCTCCGACAGGGAGGCAATCAGCCCCAGCATTTT. It translates to CASSLRQGGNQPQHF.

The chain carries TRBV18 and TRBJ1-6; D not resolved. The CDR3 covers 15 residues. Trimming pared 3 bases from V and 3 bases from J, leaving 9 bases between. Germline V gene sequence: CDR1 KGHSH, CDR2 LQKENI. In nucleotides, the CDR3 is TGTGCCAGCTCACCGGGAGATAACTATAATTCACCCCTCCACTTT. Translating it yields CASSPGDNYNSPLHF.

V and J are TRBV6-5 and TRBJ2-5; possible D gene TRBD1, 6 bases. This CDR3 has 13 residues. The ends were cut back, 6 bases at V and 6 bases at J, with 14 bases in the middle. Germline assignment: CDR1 MNHEY and CDR2 SVGAGI. The CDR3 sequence is CASRGGGVQTQYF. The DNA of the CDR3 is TGTGCCAGCAGGGGTGGGGGCGTGCAGACCCAGTACTTC.

The chain's CDR3 is CASSLLGTDYEQYF. The CDR3 bases are TGTGCCAGCAGTTTATTAGGGACAGACTACGAGCAGTACTTC. V usage is TRBV28 and J usage is TRBJ2-7; 7 nucleotides agree with TRBD1. The germline V gene has CDR1 MDHEN and CDR2 SYDVKM. V lost 1 base and J lost 3; bases outside the gene matches: 3. The length of the CDR3 is 14 residues. The complete variable domain, with remaining parts taken from reference TRBV28 and TRBJ2-7, reads DVKVTQSSRYLVKRTGEKVFLECVQDMDHENMFWYRQDPGLGLRLIYFSYDVKMKEKGDIPEGYSVSREKKERFSLILESASTNQTSMYLCASSLLGTDYEQYFGPGTRLTVT.

The rearrangement joins TRBV9 to TRBJ2-3, with D unresolved. The V gene's germline CDR1 is SGDLS and CDR2 YYNGEE. The CDR3 totals 14 residues. The V gene lost 0 bases and the J gene lost 1 base, with 6 bases spanning the gap. The CDR3 nucleotides are TGTGCCAGCAGCGTAGCGGTCGGCACAGATACGCAGTATTTT. Translated: CASSVAVGTDTQYF. Drawing the rest from reference TRBV9 and TRBJ2-3, the complete variable domain is DSGVTQTPKHLITATGQRVTLRCSPRSGDLSVYWYQQSLDQGLQFLIQYYNGEERAKGNILERFSAQQFPDLHSELNLSSLELGDSALYFCASSVAVGTDTQYFGPGTRLTVL.

This chain uses TRBV6-1 with TRBJ2-5; weak D call: TRBD2 (5 bases). Trimming took off 8 bases at V and 1 base at J, with 14 bases between the two ends. This CDR3 has 14 amino acids. The germline V gene encodes CDR1 MNHNS and CDR2 SASEGT. The CDR3: CASGRELFQETQYF. The CDR3 DNA follows: TGTGCCAGCGGACGGGAACTCTTCCAAGAGACCCAGTACTTC.

V gene TRBV30 combines with J gene TRBJ2-1; tentatively, D is TRBD2 (6 bases). Germline loops: CDR1 GTSNPN, CDR2 SVGIG (reference sequence). The CDR3 consists of 16 residues. With 0 bases removed from V and 5 bases from J, the gap between germline ends came to 17 bases. The CDR3 spells CAWSVPRSGNDNEQFF. CDR3 DNA: TGTGCCTGGAGTGTTCCCCGTAGCGGAAACGACAATGAGCAGTTCTTC.

This clone has a single count. The genes are TRBV5-6 and TRBJ1-6; 8 bases align to TRBD1. Germline trimming cut 5 bases from V and 7 bases from J; bases unmatched to any gene: 11. In germline, CDR1 is SGHDT, CDR2 YYEEEE. There are 16 residues in the CDR3. The CDR3 region has the DNA TGTGCCAGCAGTTCGGACAGGGAGTCATGGAATTCACCCCTCCACTTT. It yields the protein CASSSDRESWNSPLHF.

The CDR3 region is CASSRDRALNEQFF. In DNA form, the CDR3 reads TGTGCCAGCAGTCGGGACAGGGCCCTCAATGAGCAGTTCTTC. The chain employs TRBV6-4 and TRBJ2-1; 9 bases map to TRBD1. The CDR3 is 14 amino acids. Germline CDR1 reads MRHNA; CDR2 reads SNTAGT. With 5 bases clipped from V and 6 bases from J, the junction kept 5 bases outside the gene matches.

This clone was detected once. The rearrangement joins TRBV5-1 to TRBJ2-7, with 8 nucleotides matching TRBD1. Unmatched junction bases numbered 18, after V lost 6 bases and J lost 7 bases. The CDR3 is made up of 16 amino acids. Germline lookup yields CDR1 SGHRS and CDR2 YFSETQ. CDR3 in DNA: TGCGCCAGCAAATCCGGGACAGGTGAAGGGCCCGGGGAGCAGTACTTC. Protein: CASKSGTGEGPGEQYF.

The genes are TRBV27 and TRBJ2-2; tentatively, D is TRBD1 (6 bases). Germline CDR1 is MNHEY and CDR2 is SMNVEV (reference sequence). This CDR3 spans 17 amino acids. The ends were cut back, 6 bases at V and 0 bases at J, with 17 bases in the middle. The CDR3 reads CASSRSIGTTNTGELFF. The CDR3 nucleotides read TGTGCCAGCAGCCGAAGCATCGGGACAACGAACACCGGGGAGCTGTTTTTT.

The chain recombines TRBV6-5 with TRBJ1-1, with D possibly TRBD1 on 5 matching bases. CDR1 and CDR2 (germline): MNHEY, SVGAGI. V dropped 6 bases and J dropped 1 base, with 12 bases sitting between them. The CDR3 consists of 14 residues. CDR3 amino acids: CASRPGTKNTEAFF. The CDR3 nucleotides are TGTGCCAGCAGGCCCGGGACTAAGAACACTGAAGCTTTCTTT.

CDR3 sequence: CSVEEPALGYGYTF. The CDR3 region has the DNA TGCAGCGTTGAAGAACCAGCACTGGGCTATGGCTACACCTTC. The chain recombines TRBV29-1 with TRBJ1-2; D is unclear. V was clipped by 0 bases and J by 4 bases, with 12 bases between them. The CDR3 runs 14 residues. In germline, CDR1 is SQVTM, CDR2 ANQGSEA.